Listed here are 21 T cell receptor beta chains from one sample, sequenced in a study of T-cell reconstitution after alpha-beta-depleted transplantation in children (dated by TCRdb to about 2016). The library was obtained by PCR. The reads were generated on an Illumina HiSeq 2500. To normalize quantification of the TCRbeta repertoire, the TCR libraries were built with molecular barcoding that relied on unique molecular identifiers. TCRdb trimmed the raw reads at Q25, called clones with MiXCR and kept productive beta chains. CDR3 protein duplicates are merged, each entry listing the most common genes and DNA. The sample table shows about 580,000 distinct CDR3 sequences, and more than 20% are seen once. The top ten hold about 14% of the sample. In the paper's terms, the treatment or condition label means: allogeneic hematopoietic cell transplantation with graft depleted of TCRalphabeta T cells and CD19 B cells.

The source was PBMCs, mostly from graft donor cells, collected 360 days after TCRalphabeta/CD19-depleted stem cell transplant. These receptors originate from a boy in the first two years of life who had a stem cell transplant for acute myeloid leukemia, so the T cells may come from the graft donor.

This clonotype has a handful of counts. The V and J genes are TRBV27 and TRBJ2-5; 9 nucleotides match TRBD1. The CDR3 totals 14 residues. CDR1 and CDR2 (germline): MNHEY, SMNVEV (reference sequence). V trimming: 10 bases; J trimming: 3 bases; junction bases outside the gene matches: 9. The CDR3 sequence is CATARQGVEETQYF. CDR3 nucleotide sequence: TGTGCCACCGCACGACAGGGGGTGGAAGAGACCCAGTACTTC.

The chain recombines TRBV5-1 with TRBJ1-6, with 8 bases identical to TRBD1. Germline trimming cut 5 bases from V and 10 bases from J; bases unmatched to any gene: 8. Germline V CDR1 and CDR2: SGHRS, YFSETQ. The CDR3 length is 14 residues. CDR3 sequence (DNA): TGCGCCAGCAGACAAACCCAGGGGGCCTCACCCCTCCACTTT. Its protein is CASRQTQGASPLHF.

The chain combines TRBV4-2 with TRBJ2-7, with no clear D. CDR1 and CDR2 (germline): LGHNA, YNFKEQ. V gave up 1 base and J gave up 7 bases, with 11 bases separating them. The CDR3 sequence is 13 residues long. For the CDR3, the DNA is TGTGCCAGCAGCCAAGGGTCCCTGAGGGAGCAGTACTTC. Protein: CASSQGSLREQYF.

The V gene is TRBV12-3 or TRBV12-4, the J gene TRBJ1-6, with D perhaps matching TRBD1 (5 bases). The germline V and J ends were trimmed by 6 bases and 8 bases, with 17 bases remaining between them. This CDR3 comprises 15 residues. The CDR3 bases are TGTGCCAGCAGCCCTCCCCGGGGGGGGGATTCACCCCTCCACTTT. Its translation: CASSPPRGGDSPLHF.

At least ten counts were recorded for this clonotype. The genes are TRBV27 and TRBJ2-7, with a tentative D call TRBD2 (6 bases). V was cut by 5 bases and J by 0 bases, with 8 bases left in between. Germline V gene sequence: CDR1 MNHEY, CDR2 SMNVEV (reference sequence). CDR3 size: 13 residues. This CDR3 is CASSHGSSYEQYF. Here the CDR3 DNA reads TGTGCCAGCAGTCACGGGAGCTCCTACGAGCAGTACTTC.

The gene calls are TRBV5-1 and TRBJ2-3; D perhaps matches TRBD2 (5 bases). Deletions cut 7 bases from V and 2 bases from J, with 17 bases between. The CDR3 length is 15 residues. CDR1 and CDR2 (germline): SGHRS, YFSETQ. CDR3 loop: CASGPRGGNTDTQYF. CDR3 in DNA: TGCGCCAGCGGCCCCCGGGGTGGGAACACAGATACGCAGTATTTT.

CDR3 nucleotide sequence: TGTGCCAGCAGCACCCAAGAGGCCCAGTACTTC. It is translated as CASSTQEAQYF. The genes are TRBV21-1 and TRBJ2-5. TRBV21-1 is given as a pseudogene. The CDR3 totals 11 residues.

This chain links TRBV7-7 with TRBJ2-5; 8 bases map to TRBD2. Germline values: CDR1 SSHAT, CDR2 FNYEAQ (reference sequence). Trimming removed 3 bases from V and 1 base from J; junction bases left unmatched: 1. The CDR3 consists of 14 residues. The CDR3: CASSFAGGQETQYF. The CDR3 nucleotides are TGTGCCAGCAGCTTCGCGGGGGGCCAAGAGACCCAGTACTTC.

The chain employs TRBV12-3 or TRBV12-4 and TRBJ1-3; 7 positions agree with TRBD1. V dropped 11 bases and J dropped 4; count of bases not matched to a gene: 11. This CDR3 region has 14 residues. This chain's CDR3 is CAQNVGQFGNTIYF. CDR3 nucleotide sequence: TGTGCCCAAAACGTGGGACAGTTCGGAAACACCATATATTTT.

This clonotype has only a few counts. The rearrangement joins TRBV7-8 to TRBJ2-5; D might be TRBD2 (5 bases). Germline CDR1 reads SGHVS; CDR2 reads FQNEAQ. V was cut by 7 bases and J by 1 base, with 13 bases left in between. CDR3 length: 14 residues. Written as DNA, the CDR3 is TGTGCCAGCATGATGCGCCGGGGCCAAGAGACCCAGTACTTC. Protein: CASMMRRGQETQYF.

In its sample, this clonotype was seen a few times. This chain uses TRBV7-9 with TRBJ1-3; D is unresolved. The CDR3 has 14 amino acids. Germline V gene data show CDR1 as SEHNR and CDR2 as FQNEAQ (reference sequence). V lost 0 bases to trimming and J lost 4 bases, with 7 bases between them. As DNA, the CDR3 is TGTGCCAGCAGCTTAGCGGGTGAAGGAAACACCATATATTTT. Translating it yields CASSLAGEGNTIYF. Full variable domain (rest looked up from reference TRBV7-9 and TRBJ1-3): DTGVSQNPRHKITKRGQNVTFRCDPISEHNRLYWYRQTLGQGPEFLTYFQNEAQLEKSRLLSDRFSAERPKGSFSTLEIQRTEQGDSAMYLCASSLAGEGNTIYFGEGSWLTVV.

The gene calls are TRBV20-1 and TRBJ2-3; the D is unclear. The CDR3 extends over 16 amino acids. Trimming removed 3 bases at V and 1 base at J, with 17 bases between. Germline V gives CDR1 DFQATT, CDR2 SNEGSKA (reference sequence). In nucleotides, the CDR3 is TGCAGTGCTAGTCCCGGGCCGTCTGAGGGCACAGATACGCAGTATTTT. Translating it yields CSASPGPSEGTDTQYF.

This clonotype was observed at least ten times. This chain links TRBV7-2 with TRBJ2-5; TRBD2 matches at 7 bases. Germline V gives CDR1 SGHTA, CDR2 FQGNSA. This CDR3 spans 14 amino acids. After removal of 5 bases from V and 2 bases from J, the junction contained 5 bases not matched to a gene. The CDR3 nucleotides are TGTGCCAGCAGCGCGGGGGTTTTACAAGAGACCCAGTACTTC. Amino acids: CASSAGVLQETQYF.

As to this clonotype: A much larger clone differs from this one at a single base, so this may be a read error. CDR3 sequence: CASSRTVDNSPLHF. The CDR3 coding sequence is TGCGCCAGCAGCCGGACAGTGGATAATTCACCCCTCCACTTT. The rearrangement uses TRBV4-1 and TRBJ1-6; the D gene is possibly TRBD1 (6 bases). Germline V gene data show CDR1 as MGHRA and CDR2 as YSYEKL. The CDR3 spans 14 residues. V was shortened by 4 bases and J by 5 bases, with 9 bases between the two germline ends.

The table lists this clonotype with many counts. The chain has TRBV20-1 and TRBJ2-3; 10 nucleotides match TRBD2. Germline V gives CDR1 DFQATT, CDR2 SNEGSKA (reference sequence). The ends lost 7 bases at V and 6 bases at J; junction bases unmatched: 13. CDR3 length: 15 amino acids. The CDR3 here is CSVQGERGGIDTQYF. CDR3 DNA: TGCAGTGTTCAAGGAGAGCGGGGGGGCATCGATACGCAGTATTTT.

The rearrangement uses TRBV6-1 and TRBJ2-1; tentative D call: TRBD2 (7 bases). V lost 7 bases, J lost 4 bases, and 14 bases lay in between. The CDR3 has 14 residues. From germline, CDR1 is MNHNS and CDR2 SASEGT. The CDR3 here is CASNGGGLYNEQFF. CDR3 nucleotide sequence: TGTGCCAGCAACGGCGGGGGCCTGTACAATGAGCAGTTCTTC.

The chain's CDR3 is CASSFLGNEQYF. CDR3 coding DNA: TGTGCCAGCAGCTTTCTGGGGAACGAGCAGTACTTC. J is TRBJ2-7 and V is TRBV7-2; no reliable D call. Deletions cut 3 bases from V and 5 bases from J, with 8 bases between. CDR3 length: 12 amino acids. The germline CDR1 and CDR2 sequences are SGHTA and FQGNSA.

V and J are TRBV20-1 and TRBJ2-1; 10 nucleotides line up with TRBD2. In germline, CDR1 is DFQATT, CDR2 SNEGSKA (reference sequence). After removal of 6 bases from V and 9 bases from J, the junction contained 11 bases not matched to a gene. The CDR3 loop spans 14 amino acids. This chain's CDR3 is CSARTSGALTEQFF. The CDR3 DNA is TGCAGTGCGCGGACTAGCGGAGCCCTCACTGAGCAGTTCTTC.

This clonotype was seen ten or more times. This rearrangement joins TRBV12-3 or TRBV12-4 to TRBJ2-1; 11 bases agree with TRBD1. Unmatched junction bases numbered 9, after V lost 5 bases and J lost 9 bases. This CDR3 region has 15 residues. DNA for the CDR3: TGTGCCAGCAGTCACGGACAGGGGGCGACGGGTGAGCAGTTCTTC. Protein: CASSHGQGATGEQFF.

In this sample, this clonotype turned up a few times. The rearrangement joins TRBV5-6 to TRBJ2-3; TRBD1 aligns across 7 bases. The CDR3 extends over 14 amino acids. With 4 bases clipped from V and 3 bases from J, the junction kept 5 bases outside the gene matches. The germline CDR1 and CDR2 sequences are SGHDT and YYEEEE. The CDR3 coding sequence is TGTGCCAGCAGCGGGGGACAGTTTACAGATACGCAGTATTTT. Translation: CASSGGQFTDTQYF.

At least ten counts were recorded for this clonotype. The chain recombines TRBV4-3 with TRBJ2-1; 7 bases are shared with TRBD2. With 0 bases clipped from V and 4 bases from J, the junction kept 6 bases outside the gene matches. Germline V gene lookup returns CDR1 LGHNA and CDR2 YSLEER. The CDR3 loop spans 16 amino acids. The CDR3 sequence is CASSQDGSGGYNEQFF. CDR3 nucleotides: TGCGCCAGCAGCCAAGATGGGTCGGGGGGATACAATGAGCAGTTCTTC.